This record concerns one T cell receptor (beta chain) sequence. What it recognizes is unknown. Only in-frame clones appear in the TCRdb table, and some are missing; sequencing was by immunoSEQ multiplex PCR. Of around 120,000 clones listed, roughly 92% are singletons. The entry originates in a study of T cell responses to AZD1222 COVID-19 vaccine. Study results and caveats: Among those given AZD1222, only 6 or 7 were seropositive at baseline. White British people made up most donors, females outnumbered males, and clonal diversity was possibly underestimated. Repertoire samples came only from after the peak T cell response.

The CDR3 covers 16 residues. The V end lost 1 base, the J end lost 0 bases, and 12 bases lay between the germline ends. Germline V CDR1 and CDR2: LGHDT, YNNKEL (reference sequence). Second-dose intervals near 4 or 12 weeks were combined. The sample consisted of peripheral blood, taken 28 days after the second AZD1222 dose. The receptor comes from an adult who received the AZD1222 COVID-19 vaccine. This sequence joins TRBV3-1 (or the pseudogene TRBV3-2) and TRBJ1-2; the D gene is possibly TRBD1 (6 bases). As DNA, the CDR3 is TGTGCCAGCAGCCAAGGATGGGGGCGGGCTAACTATGGCTACACCTTC. It encodes CASSQGWGRANYGYTF.